This paragraph reports one T cell receptor beta chain. There is no known antigen for this receptor. No per-base quality is available; no much larger clone lies one base away. Library construction relied on the immunoSEQ multiplex PCR assay. Each sample had 90,000 to 100,000 TCR templates assayed by the deep sequencing platform. Genomic DNA extracted from sorted T cells was the material used for TCRbeta CDR3 sequencing. Per the authors' processing: Clonal analysis of TCRbeta CDR3 data was done in the R programming language. Comparing unstimulated samples against CFSE-low samples taken after the reaction was how alloreactive CD4+ and CD8+ clones were defined. By matching sequences to the repertoires of sorted unstimulated Treg and non-Treg cells, each alloreactive CD4+ clone was assigned a regulatory or non-regulatory origin. TCRdb provides this immuneACCESS table in a form limited to in-frame rearrangements. Some clones are lacking; in checked studies, under half of them reflect an unresolved V gene, and why the rest are absent is not known. The D gene and trimming were derived from the DNA, and the V and J assignments and clone size from that table. This sample holds 70,000 or so clones; more than 80% were observed only once. The top ten constitute roughly 29% of the sample.

This entry belongs to a study of siplizumab effects on memory and regulatory T cells (dated by TCRdb to the late 2010s). With regard to the full study: The study looked at the effect of siplizumab, an anti-CD2 antibody, on alloreactive T-cell subsets in allogeneic mixed lymphocyte reactions made from human PBMCs. Broader findings and caveats from the paper: Because sequences below about 10^-5 frequency were poorly captured, only a minor fraction of alloreactive clones could be mapped to unstimulated subsets. Among mappable alloreactive CD4+ clones, the Treg-derived fraction averaged approximately 66% with siplizumab versus 25% to 30% in control reactions. About 80-97% of proliferating CD4+ or CD8+ clones could not be given a naive or memory phenotype. No functional confirmation was obtained for the suppressive function of proliferating Tregs from siplizumab cultures. Unstimulated naive T cells appeared more diverse than memory T cells, and naive cells seemed to contribute substantially to the alloresponse. Siplizumab significantly lowered the cumulative frequency of alloreactive sequences that could be traced to unstimulated CD4+ memory T cells.

The germline V gene (reference sequence) gives CDR1 as LNHDA and CDR2 as SQIVND. V and J are truncated by 3 bases and 4 bases respectively, leaving an intervening sequence of 16 bases. The CDR3, from cysteine to phenylalanine, totals 16 residues. Kept here is only the CDR3 DNA, which spans 48 bases and is read in frame from base 1. Sorted unstimulated T cells and proliferating T cells recovered from mixed lymphocyte reactions underwent TCRbeta CDR3 sequencing. Fresh whole blood from fewer than 12 HLA-typed healthy donors was used to isolate PBMCs. The chain is made from TRBV19 and TRBJ1-5; a confident D gene designation cannot be given. This clonotype was sampled from a human donor in good health. The sample comprised CD8+ T cells sorted from blood. The CDR3 region has the sequence CASSIQGWEVNQPQHF. The bases are TGTGCCAGTAGTATCCAAGGATGGGAGGTGAATCAGCCCCAGCATTTT.